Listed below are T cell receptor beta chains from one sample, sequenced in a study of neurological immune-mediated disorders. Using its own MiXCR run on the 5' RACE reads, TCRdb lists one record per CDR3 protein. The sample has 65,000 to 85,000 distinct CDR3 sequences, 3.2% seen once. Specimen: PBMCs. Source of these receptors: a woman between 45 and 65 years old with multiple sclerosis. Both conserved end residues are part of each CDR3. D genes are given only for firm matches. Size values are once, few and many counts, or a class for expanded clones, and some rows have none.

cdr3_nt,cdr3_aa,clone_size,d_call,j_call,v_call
TGTGCCAGCAGCCAATCCGGGACAGGGGGCAATCAGCCCCAGCATTTT,CASSQSGTGGNQPQHF,many,TRBD1,TRBJ1-5,TRBV3-1
TGCGCCAGCAGCTTGGCGCAGGGATTCTCTGGGGCCAACGTCCTGACTTTC,CASSLAQGFSGANVLTF,many,-,TRBJ2-6,TRBV5-1
TGTGCCAGCAGCGCTACGCCTACAGGGAACTATGGCTACACCTTC,CASSATPTGNYGYTF,many,-,TRBJ1-2,TRBV9
TGTGCCAGCAGACCGGGACAGGGGGTGGAAAAACTGTTTTTT,CASRPGQGVEKLFF,many,TRBD1,TRBJ1-4,TRBV12-3/TRBV12-4
TGCGCCAGCAGGAACGGGAGGGCCTTGGAGACCCAGTACTTC,CASRNGRALETQYF,many,TRBD2,TRBJ2-5,TRBV5-1
TGTGCCAGCTCACCACCTACGGGGGGACACAATGAGCAGTTCTTC,CASSPPTGGHNEQFF,many,TRBD2,TRBJ2-1,TRBV18
TGTGCCAGCAAGGGGGGACAGGGATGGTCCTACGAGCAGTACTTC,CASKGGQGWSYEQYF,many,TRBD1,TRBJ2-7,TRBV7-2
TGTGCCACCAGCAGAGGAGCAAACAGTCTCACAGATACGCAGTATTTT,CATSRGANSLTDTQYF,many,-,TRBJ2-3,TRBV15
TGTGCCAGCAGTGATTGGGGCGAGCAGTACTTC,CASSDWGEQYF,many,-,TRBJ2-7,TRBV25-1
TGTGCCAGCACCAAGGCTGGCGTTAGCAACGAGCAGTACTTC,CASTKAGVSNEQYF,many,-,TRBJ2-7,TRBV6-2/TRBV6-3
TGTGCCAGCAGCTTAGGGGGGGGAGGAACTGAAGCTTTCTTT,CASSLGGGGTEAFF,many,-,TRBJ1-1,TRBV7-2
TGTGCCAGCCTCTTGCGACCCCAAGAGACCCAGTACTTC,CASLLRPQETQYF,many,-,TRBJ2-5,TRBV5-5
TGCGCCAGCAGCCCCATCGGGACAGGGGACACCGGGGAGCTGTTTTTT,CASSPIGTGDTGELFF,many,TRBD1,TRBJ2-2,TRBV5-1
TGTGCCAGCAGCTTGTCCAGGGTCTATTCACCCCTCCACTTT,CASSLSRVYSPLHF,many,-,TRBJ1-6,TRBV5-6
TGCAGTGCTAGAGGGGACAGGGGATATGGAAACACCATATATTTT,CSARGDRGYGNTIYF,many,TRBD1,TRBJ1-3,TRBV20-1
TGTGCCAGCAGCACACCCGGGACTAGATCCCACAATGAGCAGTTCTTC,CASSTPGTRSHNEQFF,-,TRBD2,TRBJ2-1,TRBV7-6
TGTGCCAGCAGCCAAGTCTGGGTTTTGGCCAAAAACATTCAGTACTTC,CASSQVWVLAKNIQYF,many,-,TRBJ2-4,TRBV14
TGTGCCAGCAGCAGCAAACAACGGGACAGGGTCGGGGATGAGCAGTTCTTC,CASSSKQRDRVGDEQFF,many,TRBD1,TRBJ2-1,TRBV7-9